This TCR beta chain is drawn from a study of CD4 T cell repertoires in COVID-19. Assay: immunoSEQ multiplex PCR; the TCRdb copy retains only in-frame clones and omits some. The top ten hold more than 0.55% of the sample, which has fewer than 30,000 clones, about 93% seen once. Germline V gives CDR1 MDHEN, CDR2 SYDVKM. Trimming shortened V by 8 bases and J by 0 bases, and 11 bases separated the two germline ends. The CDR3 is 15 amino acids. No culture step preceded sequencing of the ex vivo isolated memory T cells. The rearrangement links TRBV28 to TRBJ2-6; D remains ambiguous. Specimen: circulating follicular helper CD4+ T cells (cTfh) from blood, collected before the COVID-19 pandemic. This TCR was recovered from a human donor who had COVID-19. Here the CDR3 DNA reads TGTGCCAGCGAGGCGGCAGCCTCTGGGGCCAACGTCCTGACTTTC. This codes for CASEAAASGANVLTF.